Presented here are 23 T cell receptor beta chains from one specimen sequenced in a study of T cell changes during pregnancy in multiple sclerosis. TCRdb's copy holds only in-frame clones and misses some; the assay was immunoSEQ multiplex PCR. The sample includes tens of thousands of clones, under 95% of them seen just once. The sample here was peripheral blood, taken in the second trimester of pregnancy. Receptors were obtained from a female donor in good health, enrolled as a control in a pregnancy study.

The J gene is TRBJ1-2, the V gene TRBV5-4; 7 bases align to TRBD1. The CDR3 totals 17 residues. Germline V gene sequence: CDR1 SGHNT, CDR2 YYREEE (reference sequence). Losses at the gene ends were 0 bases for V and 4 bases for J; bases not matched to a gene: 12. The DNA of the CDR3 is TGTGCCAGCAGCTTGGCCCCACGGACAGGTTCAATCTATGGCTACACCTTC. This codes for CASSLAPRTGSIYGYTF.

The CDR3 DNA sequence: TGTGCCAGCAGCAAGGGACTAGCGGAAAACAATGAGCAGTTCTTC. Amino acids: CASSKGLAENNEQFF. The rearrangement uses TRBV28 and TRBJ2-1; 11 positions match TRBD2. This CDR3 spans 15 amino acids. The germline V gene encodes CDR1 MDHEN and CDR2 SYDVKM. V gave up 6 bases and J gave up 5 bases; unmatched junction bases: 6. Using reference TRBV28 and TRBJ2-1 for the parts outside the CDR3, the full variable domain is DVKVTQSSRYLVKRTGEKVFLECVQDMDHENMFWYRQDPGLGLRLIYFSYDVKMKEKGDIPEGYSVSREKKERFSLILESASTNQTSMYLCASSKGLAENNEQFFGPGTRLTVL.

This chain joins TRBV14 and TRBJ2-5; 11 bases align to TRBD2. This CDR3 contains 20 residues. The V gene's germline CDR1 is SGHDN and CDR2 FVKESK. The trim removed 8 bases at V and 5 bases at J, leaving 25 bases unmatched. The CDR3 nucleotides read TGTGCCAGCGTCGCCTCCGCGGGGAAGGTAGCGGGAGGGCCGATGGAGACCCAGTACTTC. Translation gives CASVASAGKVAGGPMETQYF.

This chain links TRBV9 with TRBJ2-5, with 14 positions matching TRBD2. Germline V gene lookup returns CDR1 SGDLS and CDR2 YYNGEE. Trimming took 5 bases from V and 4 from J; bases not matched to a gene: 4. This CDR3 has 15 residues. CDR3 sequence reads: CASSRLAGGSETQYF. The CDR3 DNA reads TGTGCCAGCAGTCGACTAGCGGGAGGGTCAGAGACCCAGTACTTC.

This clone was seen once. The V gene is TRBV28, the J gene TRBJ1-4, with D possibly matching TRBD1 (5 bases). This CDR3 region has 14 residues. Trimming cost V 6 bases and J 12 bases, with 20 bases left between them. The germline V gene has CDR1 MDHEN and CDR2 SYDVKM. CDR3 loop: CASSPRGSARELFF. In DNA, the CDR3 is TGTGCCAGCAGCCCAAGGGGATCGGCCCGGGAACTGTTTTTT.

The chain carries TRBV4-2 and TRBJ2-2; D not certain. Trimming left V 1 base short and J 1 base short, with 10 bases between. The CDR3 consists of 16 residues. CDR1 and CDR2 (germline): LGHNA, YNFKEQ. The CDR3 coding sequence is TGTGCCAGCAGCCAAGTAAGGTCAGGGAACACCGGGGAGCTGTTTTTT. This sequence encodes CASSQVRSGNTGELFF.

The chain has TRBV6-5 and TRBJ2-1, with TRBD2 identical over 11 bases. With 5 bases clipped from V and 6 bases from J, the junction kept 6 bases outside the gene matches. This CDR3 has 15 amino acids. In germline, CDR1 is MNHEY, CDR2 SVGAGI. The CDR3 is CASSQSGLAGNEQFF. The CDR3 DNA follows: TGTGCCAGCAGTCAAAGCGGACTAGCGGGCAATGAGCAGTTCTTC.

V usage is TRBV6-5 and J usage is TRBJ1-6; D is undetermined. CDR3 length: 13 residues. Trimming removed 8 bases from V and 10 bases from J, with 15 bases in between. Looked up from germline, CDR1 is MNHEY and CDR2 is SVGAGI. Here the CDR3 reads CASGGDWRSPLHF. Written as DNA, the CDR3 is TGTGCCAGCGGAGGAGATTGGAGGTCACCCCTCCACTTT.

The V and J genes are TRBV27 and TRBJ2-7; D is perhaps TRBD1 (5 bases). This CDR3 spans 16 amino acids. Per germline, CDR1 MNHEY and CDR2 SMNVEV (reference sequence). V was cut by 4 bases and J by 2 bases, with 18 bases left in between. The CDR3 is CASSSISAQGAYEQYF. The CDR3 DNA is TGTGCCAGCAGTTCGATTTCAGCCCAAGGGGCCTACGAGCAGTACTTC.

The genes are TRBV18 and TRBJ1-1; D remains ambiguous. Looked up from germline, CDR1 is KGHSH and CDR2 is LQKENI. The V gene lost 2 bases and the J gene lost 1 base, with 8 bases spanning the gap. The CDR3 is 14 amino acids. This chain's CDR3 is CASSPTQWNTEAFF. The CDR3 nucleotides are TGTGCCAGCTCACCAACACAGTGGAACACTGAAGCTTTCTTT.

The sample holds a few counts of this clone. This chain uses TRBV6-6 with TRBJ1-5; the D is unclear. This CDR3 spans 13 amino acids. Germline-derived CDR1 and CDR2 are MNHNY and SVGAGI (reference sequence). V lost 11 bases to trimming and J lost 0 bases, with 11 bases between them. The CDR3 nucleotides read TGTGCCTTGGGAGAGTATAGCAATCAGCCCCAGCATTTT. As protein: CALGEYSNQPQHF.

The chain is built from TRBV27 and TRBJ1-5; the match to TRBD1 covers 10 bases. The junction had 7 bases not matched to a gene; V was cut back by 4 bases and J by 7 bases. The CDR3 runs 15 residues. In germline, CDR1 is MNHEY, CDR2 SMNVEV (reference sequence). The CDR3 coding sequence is TGTGCCAGCAGTTCCGACAGGGGGCTGGGGCAGCCCCAGCATTTT. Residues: CASSSDRGLGQPQHF.

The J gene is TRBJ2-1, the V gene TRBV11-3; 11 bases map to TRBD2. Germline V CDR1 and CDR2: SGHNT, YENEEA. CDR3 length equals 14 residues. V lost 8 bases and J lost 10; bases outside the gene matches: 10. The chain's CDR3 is CASAGTSGRKEQFF. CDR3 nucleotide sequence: TGTGCCAGCGCCGGGACTAGCGGCCGCAAGGAGCAGTTCTTC.

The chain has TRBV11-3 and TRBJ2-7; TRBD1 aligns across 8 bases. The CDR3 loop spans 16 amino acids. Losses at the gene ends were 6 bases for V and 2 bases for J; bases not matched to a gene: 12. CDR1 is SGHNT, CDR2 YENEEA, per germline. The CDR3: CASRGTGLSQTYEQYF. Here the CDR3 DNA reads TGTGCCAGCAGGGGGACAGGCCTCTCTCAAACCTACGAGCAGTACTTC.

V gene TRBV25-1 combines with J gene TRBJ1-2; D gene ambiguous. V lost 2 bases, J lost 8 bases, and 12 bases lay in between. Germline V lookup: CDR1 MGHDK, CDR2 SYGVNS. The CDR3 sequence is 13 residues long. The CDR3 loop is CASSEPTMRGYTF. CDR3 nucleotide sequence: TGTGCCAGCAGTGAACCAACAATGCGGGGCTACACCTTC.

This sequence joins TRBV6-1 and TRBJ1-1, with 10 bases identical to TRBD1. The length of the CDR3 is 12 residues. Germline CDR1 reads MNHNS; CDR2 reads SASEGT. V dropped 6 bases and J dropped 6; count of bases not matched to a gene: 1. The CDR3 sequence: CASRGTGAEAFF. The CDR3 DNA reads TGTGCCAGCAGGGGGACAGGGGCTGAAGCTTTCTTT.

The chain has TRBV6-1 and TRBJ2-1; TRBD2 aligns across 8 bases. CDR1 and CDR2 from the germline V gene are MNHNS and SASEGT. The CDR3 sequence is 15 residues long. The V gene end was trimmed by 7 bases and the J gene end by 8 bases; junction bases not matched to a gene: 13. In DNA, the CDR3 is TGTGCCAGCAAAGACCTTAGCGGGAATCGGGATGAGCAGTTCTTC. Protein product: CASKDLSGNRDEQFF.

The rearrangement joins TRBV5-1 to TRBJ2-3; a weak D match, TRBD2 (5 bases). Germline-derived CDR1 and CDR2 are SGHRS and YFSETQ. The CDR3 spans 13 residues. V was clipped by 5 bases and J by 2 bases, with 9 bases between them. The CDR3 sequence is CASSFDYTDTQYF. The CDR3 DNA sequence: TGCGCCAGCAGTTTCGACTACACAGATACGCAGTATTTT.

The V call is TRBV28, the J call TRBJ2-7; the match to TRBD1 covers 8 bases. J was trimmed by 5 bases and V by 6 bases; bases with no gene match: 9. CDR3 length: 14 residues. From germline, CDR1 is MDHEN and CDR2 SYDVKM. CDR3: CASSYLTGVHEQYF. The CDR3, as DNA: TGTGCCAGCAGCTACTTGACAGGGGTCCACGAGCAGTACTTC.

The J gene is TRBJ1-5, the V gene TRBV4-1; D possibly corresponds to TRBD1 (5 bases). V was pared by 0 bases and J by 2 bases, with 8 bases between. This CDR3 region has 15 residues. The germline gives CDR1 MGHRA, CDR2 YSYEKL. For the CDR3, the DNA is TGCGCCAGCAGCCAAGAGGGAGGGGGCAATCAGCCCCAGCATTTT. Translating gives CASSQEGGGNQPQHF.

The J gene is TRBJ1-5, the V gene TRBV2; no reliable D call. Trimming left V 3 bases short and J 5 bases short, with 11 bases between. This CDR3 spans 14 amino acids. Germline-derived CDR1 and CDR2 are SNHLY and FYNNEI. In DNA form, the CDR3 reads TGTGCCAGCAGTGATGTGTCAAGAGATCAGCCCCAGCATTTT. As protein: CASSDVSRDQPQHF.

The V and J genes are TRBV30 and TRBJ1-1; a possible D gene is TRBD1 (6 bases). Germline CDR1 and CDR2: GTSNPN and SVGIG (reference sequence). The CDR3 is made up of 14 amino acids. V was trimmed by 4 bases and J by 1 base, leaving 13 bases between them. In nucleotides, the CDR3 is TGTGCCTGGACCATGGGAGGGGGGAACACTGAAGCTTTCTTT. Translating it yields CAWTMGGGNTEAFF.

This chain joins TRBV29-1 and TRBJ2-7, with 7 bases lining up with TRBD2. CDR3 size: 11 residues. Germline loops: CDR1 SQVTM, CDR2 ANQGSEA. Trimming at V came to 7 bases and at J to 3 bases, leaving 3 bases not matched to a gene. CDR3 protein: CSASGLYEQYF. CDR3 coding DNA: TGCAGCGCTAGCGGACTCTACGAGCAGTACTTC.